This T cell receptor (beta chain) comes out of a study of shared clonotypes between healthy human individuals. Study details: CD4 naive cells filled three plates per donor, CD4 memory three, CD8 naive two and CD8 memory one.

Measured with immunoSEQ multiplex PCR; TCRdb has only the in-frame clones, and not every one. The data show about 580,000 clones, roughly 98% seen once. Trimming removed 1 base from V and 1 base from J, with 14 bases in between. The CDR3 totals 16 residues. The germline CDR1 and CDR2 sequences are SEHNR and FQNEAQ (reference sequence). Naive-designated CD8 cells lacked CD45RO, were positively enriched for CCR7, and omitted terminally differentiated effector memory CD45RA+ cells. The chain employs TRBV7-9 and TRBJ2-7; TRBD1 is a possible D gene (6 bases). Source material: naive CD8+ T cells sorted from blood. The receptor comes from a man aged 25-40 years in good health. The CDR3 DNA reads as TGTGCCAGCAGCTTAGTAGTGGCGACAGGATCCTACGAGCAGTACTTC. It yields the protein CASSLVVATGSYEQYF.